These T cell receptor beta chains were read from a single sample in a study of CD8 T cells in Susac syndrome. TCRdb fed the immunoSEQ multiplex PCR reads into MiXCR, producing one record per CDR3 protein. The sample consists of nearly 110,000 distinct CDR3 sequences, approximately 93% of them appearing once. Sequenced sample: CD8+ T cells from PBMCs. The receptors derive from a human donor with Susac syndrome. Each CDR3 is given with its conserved first and last residue. The D gene is left open where the match is weak. Clone size appears in some rows only: once, few, many, or a class for an expanded clone.

d_gene	len	v_gene	j_gene	abundance	CDR3nt	CDR3aa
.	11	TRBV7-9	TRBJ1-1	.	TGTGCCAGCAGCCCAGGGCCTGAAGCTTTCTTT	CASSPGPEAFF
TRBD1	15	TRBV27	TRBJ2-7	.	TGTGCCAGCAGCCCCTACAGGGGTTCTTCCTACGAGCAGTACTTC	CASSPYRGSSYEQYF
TRBD1	15	TRBV15	TRBJ2-7	.	TGTGCCACCAGCAGAGAGGCGGGACAGGGGTACGAGCAGTACTTC	CATSREAGQGYEQYF
.	13	TRBV20-1	TRBJ2-5	few	TGCAGTGCTAGGCGGGGTTCCCAAGAGACCCAGTACTTC	CSARRGSQETQYF
TRBD1	11	TRBV12-3/TRBV12-4	TRBJ2-1	.	TGTGCCAGCAGCCCGGGACAGGGCCAGTTCTTC	CASSPGQGQFF
.	13	TRBV6-1	TRBJ1-3	once	TGTGCCAGCAGTGAAGCGCTTCCGAACACCATATATTTT	CASSEALPNTIYF
TRBD2	17	TRBV7-8	TRBJ2-3	.	TGTGCCAGCAGCTTATTACGAGCGGGGCTATACACAGATACGCAGTATTTT	CASSLLRAGLYTDTQYF
.	15	TRBV9	TRBJ1-4	.	TGTGCCAGCAGCGGAGGGCCCACAACTAATGAAAAACTGTTTTTT	CASSGGPTTNEKLFF
TRBD1	14	TRBV20-1	TRBJ2-7	.	TGCAGTGCCAGGGACAGGGAGAGCTCCTACGAGCAGTACTTC	CSARDRESSYEQYF
.	13	TRBV27	TRBJ2-7	.	TGTGCCAGCAGTTTAATGGCCTCGTGGGAGCAGTACTTC	CASSLMASWEQYF
.	12	TRBV29-1	TRBJ2-1	.	TGCAGCGTTGTGGCGAGGTCGGGTGAGCAGTTCTTC	CSVVARSGEQFF
.	14	TRBV2	TRBJ1-2	once	TGTGCCAGCAGAGTACTACTTGGGAACTATGGCTACACCTTC	CASRVLLGNYGYTF
.	15	TRBV2	TRBJ1-1	.	TGTGCCAGCAGCGAATACGGCCCGACGAACACTGAAGCTTTCTTT	CASSEYGPTNTEAFF
.	15	TRBV24-1	TRBJ2-1	.	TGTGCCACCAGTGATGGGGGGAGTGGGAATAATGAGCAGTTCTTC	CATSDGGSGNNEQFF
.	15	TRBV7-3	TRBJ2-5	.	TGTGCCAGCAGCTTAACAGGGGGAGGAGGGGAGACCCAGTACTTC	CASSLTGGGGETQYF
TRBD1	16	TRBV7-9	TRBJ1-2	.	TGTGCCAGCAGCTTAGCGTCTCCAGGGGGCGGAGATGGCTACACCTTC	CASSLASPGGGDGYTF
.	12	TRBV19	TRBJ1-1	once	TGTGCCAGTAGTATCCCCCAGCTTGAAGCTTTCTTT	CASSIPQLEAFF
.	14	TRBV12-3/TRBV12-4	TRBJ1-5	once	TGTGCCAGCAGTTTAACTGGGGGCGCCGGGCCCCAGCATTTT	CASSLTGGAGPQHF
.	16	TRBV3-1	TRBJ2-7	.	TGTGCCAGCAGCCAAGTTCTGAGGGGGGGCCCCTACGAGCAGTACTTC	CASSQVLRGGPYEQYF
TRBD2	16	TRBV19	TRBJ2-1	.	TGTGCCAGTAGTTTGGCTAGCGGGGGGGCCTACAATGAGCAGTTCTTC	CASSLASGGAYNEQFF
.	15	TRBV27	TRBJ1-4	.	TGTGCCAGCAGTCCCGCGGGTCCGGATAATGAAAAACTGTTTTTT	CASSPAGPDNEKLFF
TRBD1	12	TRBV12-3/TRBV12-4	TRBJ2-5	few	TGTGCCAGCGGGACAGGCCAAGAGACCCAGTACTTC	CASGTGQETQYF
.	14	TRBV12-3/TRBV12-4	TRBJ2-5	once	TGTGCCAGCAGTTCTCGGACAGTTCGCGAGACCCAGTACTTC	CASSSRTVRETQYF
.	13	TRBV25-1	TRBJ2-1	.	TGTGCCAGCAGGACTCCATCCTACAATGAGCAGTTCTTC	CASRTPSYNEQFF
.	13	TRBV29-1	TRBJ1-2	.	TGCAGCGTTGCCAAGGGCAGCTACTATGGCTACACCTTC	CSVAKGSYYGYTF
TRBD1	13	TRBV6-6	TRBJ1-1	.	TGTGCCAGCCTCCGGGACAGACTAACTGAAGCTTTCTTT	CASLRDRLTEAFF
.	12	TRBV9	TRBJ2-1	once	TGTGCCAGCAGCGTATCATTGGGAGAGCAGTTCTTC	CASSVSLGEQFF
.	13	TRBV4-1	TRBJ1-2	.	TGCGCCAGCAGCCAGGAATTTACTGGGGGCTACACCTTC	CASSQEFTGGYTF
.	17	TRBV9	TRBJ2-3	.	TGTGCCAGCAGCGTAGAAGGCCCGTTGGGAAGCACAGATACGCAGTATTTT	CASSVEGPLGSTDTQYF
.	13	TRBV12-3/TRBV12-4	TRBJ2-7	.	TGTGCCAGCAGTTCCTCGGGAGAGTACGAGCAGTACTTC	CASSSSGEYEQYF
.	16	TRBV6-5	TRBJ2-3	.	TGTGCCAGCAGTTACATGGGCGGGCGGAGCACAGATACGCAGTATTTT	CASSYMGGRSTDTQYF
.	13	TRBV20-1	TRBJ2-7	.	TGCAGTGCCAAACCCGGCGGCTCCTACGAGCAGTACTTC	CSAKPGGSYEQYF
.	14	TRBV5-6	TRBJ2-1	.	TGTGCCAGCACCCTGTGGGGGAGTGGGGATGAGCAGTTCTTC	CASTLWGSGDEQFF
.	15	TRBV4-1	TRBJ2-1	.	TGCGCCAGCAGCCACTCTACCCAGGGCCACAATGAGCAGTTCTTC	CASSHSTQGHNEQFF
TRBD2	15	TRBV5-6	TRBJ2-1	.	TGTGCCAGCAGCTTGGAAGCGGGGGGGCTTTTGGAGCAGTTCTTC	CASSLEAGGLLEQFF
.	15	TRBV29-1	TRBJ2-4	.	TGCAGCGTTCAAGGGGCCACTAATGATGGTAACATTCAGTACTTC	CSVQGATNDGNIQYF
.	13	TRBV27	TRBJ1-5	.	TGTGCCAGCAGAGGACAGAACAATCAGCCCCAGCATTTT	CASRGQNNQPQHF
.	11	TRBV2	TRBJ2-7	.	TGTGCCAGCATCCTTCCGGGCGAGCAGTACTTC	CASILPGEQYF
.	14	TRBV9	TRBJ1-6	.	TGTGCCAGCAGCGAGGACAGCCCCAATTCACCCCTCCACTTT	CASSEDSPNSPLHF
.	14	TRBV6-2/TRBV6-3	TRBJ1-2	.	TGTGCCAGCAGCCTAGAGACGTCTAACTATGGCTACACCTTC	CASSLETSNYGYTF
.	12	TRBV7-6	TRBJ2-3	.	TGTGCCAGCAGCTTCCCCGGAGGTACGCAGTATTTT	CASSFPGGTQYF
.	14	TRBV27	TRBJ1-2	.	TGTGCCAGCAGTACACAGGGTGTGGACTATGGCTACACCTTC	CASSTQGVDYGYTF
.	14	TRBV27	TRBJ1-1	.	TGTGCCAGCAGTTTACGGAGGTTGGAAGGGGAAGCTTTCTTT	CASSLRRLEGEAFF
.	12	TRBV11-2	TRBJ2-7	.	TGTGCCAGCAGCTTCGACACCTACGAGCAGTACTTC	CASSFDTYEQYF
TRBD1	15	TRBV27	TRBJ1-6	.	TGTGCCAGCAGTTTACAGGACAGGGGGAATTCACCCCTCCACTTT	CASSLQDRGNSPLHF
TRBD1	16	TRBV6-6	TRBJ2-1	.	TGTGCCAGCAGTTACTCGACGGACAGGGGTCGCGATGAGCAGTTCTTC	CASSYSTDRGRDEQFF
.	12	TRBV27	TRBJ2-7	few	TGTGCCAGCAGCTCTAGCCCCTACGAGCAGTACTTC	CASSSSPYEQYF
TRBD1	14	TRBV6-4	TRBJ2-1	.	TGTGCCAGCAGTCGACAGGGACGGGACAATGAGCAGTTCTTC	CASSRQGRDNEQFF
.	15	TRBV6-1	TRBJ2-7	.	TGTGCCAGCAGTGAGGCCAGCGGGTTGTCCTACGAGCAGTACTTC	CASSEASGLSYEQYF
.	13	TRBV9	TRBJ1-1	.	TGTGCCAGCAGCGTAGGAGGGATCTCTGAAGCTTTCTTT	CASSVGGISEAFF
.	13	TRBV19	TRBJ1-1	once	TGTGCCAGTAGTCTACAGGGATGGACTGAAGCTTTCTTT	CASSLQGWTEAFF
.	13	TRBV29-1	TRBJ1-1	.	TGCAGCGTTGAGGGGGGTATGAACACTGAAGCTTTCTTT	CSVEGGMNTEAFF
.	15	TRBV13	TRBJ2-3	.	TGTGCCAGCAGCTCCCATGAAGCGAACGCAGATACGCAGTATTTT	CASSSHEANADTQYF